This T cell receptor beta chain stems from a study of CD8+ T cells in alopecia areata. The study's findings and limits: It was lesional scalp, especially alopecia totalis/universalis, that showed higher clonality than normal scalp.

There are 12 residues in the CDR3. Trimming cost V 4 bases and J 5 bases, with 9 bases left between them. The germline CDR1 and CDR2 sequences are MNHEY and SMNVEV (reference sequence). Alopecia areata patients had lesional scalp punch biopsies and peripheral blood taken from them. Sorting from PBMCs produced CD4+ and CD8+ T cells. Sequencing relied on a cDNA template that was reverse transcribed from extracted RNA. Using immunoSEQ multiplex PCR, the repertoire was profiled, and TCRdb retains in-frame clones only, with some absent. The sample includes around 120,000 clones, about 46% seen only once; the top ten take 10%. Concerning this clone: Its antigen is unknown.

The sample was NKG2D-low CD8+ T cells sorted from blood. The rearrangement links TRBV27 to TRBJ2-7; tentative D call: TRBD1 (6 bases). The sequence was collected from a human donor with alopecia areata. The CDR3 sequence is CASSSGDHEQYF. CDR3 bases: TGTGCCAGCAGTTCAGGGGACCACGAGCAGTACTTC.